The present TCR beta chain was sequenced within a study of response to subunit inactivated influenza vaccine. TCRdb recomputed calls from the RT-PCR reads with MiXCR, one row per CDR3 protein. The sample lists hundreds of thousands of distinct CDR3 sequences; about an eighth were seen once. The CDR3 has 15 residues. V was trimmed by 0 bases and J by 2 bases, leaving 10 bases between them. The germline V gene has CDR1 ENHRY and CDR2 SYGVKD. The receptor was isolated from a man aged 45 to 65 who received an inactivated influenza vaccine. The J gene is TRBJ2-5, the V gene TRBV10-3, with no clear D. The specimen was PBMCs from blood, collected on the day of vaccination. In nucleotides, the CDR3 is TGTGCCATCAGTGAGTCTTGGGCCAGTCAAGAGACCCAGTACTTC. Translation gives CAISESWASQETQYF.